These T cell receptor beta chains were read from a single sample in a study of regulatory T cells in long-lasting Graves disease. A single record per CDR3 protein comes from TCRdb applying MiXCR to the multiplex PCR reads. The profile shows over 500,000 distinct CDR3 sequences, approximately 15% of them singletons. The same sample was also used in a study of T cells in Graves' hyperthyroidism and ophthalmopathy.

This material consisted of peripheral blood mononuclear cells (PBMCs), taken at new diagnosis, from a patient treated with antithyroid drugs. The source is a woman in her thirties with Graves disease. Both conserved end residues are part of each CDR3. A D gene is named only where the DNA matches it firmly. Clone size appears in some rows only: once, few, many, or a class for an expanded clone.

cdr3_length: 13
clone_size: many
d_call: NA
j_call: TRBJ1-1
v_call: TRBV7-2
cdr3_aa: CASSSRQTTEAFF
cdr3_nt: TGTGCCAGCAGCTCTAGACAGACGACTGAAGCTTTCTTT

cdr3_length: 15
clone_size: few
d_call: NA
j_call: TRBJ1-2
v_call: TRBV19
cdr3_aa: CASNRGRISNYGYTF
cdr3_nt: TGTGCCAGTAATCGGGGGCGCATTTCCAACTATGGCTACACCTTC

cdr3_length: 10
clone_size: NA
d_call: NA
j_call: TRBJ2-1
v_call: TRBV20-1
cdr3_aa: CSSHVGEQFF
cdr3_nt: TGCAGTTCTCACGTGGGTGAGCAGTTCTTC

cdr3_length: 14
clone_size: NA
d_call: NA
j_call: TRBJ1-6
v_call: TRBV3-1
cdr3_aa: CASSQVTGLSPLHF
cdr3_nt: TGTGCCAGCAGCCAAGTCACAGGCCTTTCACCCCTCCACTTT

cdr3_length: 13
clone_size: many
d_call: NA
j_call: TRBJ2-7
v_call: TRBV6-2/TRBV6-3
cdr3_aa: CASSYRGRYEQYF
cdr3_nt: TGTGCCAGCAGTTACAGGGGGAGATACGAGCAGTACTTC

cdr3_length: 15
clone_size: NA
d_call: TRBD1
j_call: TRBJ1-4
v_call: TRBV6-5
cdr3_aa: CASSYGDRGNEKLFF
cdr3_nt: TGTGCCAGCAGTTACGGGGACAGGGGTAATGAAAAACTGTTTTTT

cdr3_length: 12
clone_size: NA
d_call: NA
j_call: TRBJ2-1
v_call: TRBV5-6
cdr3_aa: CASSPDRMEQFF
cdr3_nt: TGTGCCAGCAGCCCGGATCGGATGGAGCAGTTCTTC

cdr3_length: 15
clone_size: few
d_call: TRBD1
j_call: TRBJ2-2
v_call: TRBV5-1
cdr3_aa: CASSETGAYTGELFF
cdr3_nt: TGCGCCAGCAGCGAGACAGGGGCTTACACCGGGGAGCTGTTTTTT

cdr3_length: 17
clone_size: many
d_call: TRBD2
j_call: TRBJ2-2
v_call: TRBV6-2/TRBV6-3
cdr3_aa: CASRIWASGSLTGELFF
cdr3_nt: TGTGCCAGCAGGATATGGGCTAGCGGGAGTCTCACCGGGGAGCTGTTTTTT

cdr3_length: 14
clone_size: many
d_call: NA
j_call: TRBJ1-4
v_call: TRBV20-1
cdr3_aa: CSATLGGPNEKLFF
cdr3_nt: TGCAGTGCTACGCTTGGGGGACCTAATGAAAAACTGTTTTTT

cdr3_length: 17
clone_size: many
d_call: TRBD1
j_call: TRBJ2-7
v_call: TRBV2
cdr3_aa: CASSEEYSGTGGDEQYF
cdr3_nt: TGTGCCAGCAGTGAAGAGTACTCGGGGACAGGGGGGGACGAGCAGTACTTC

cdr3_length: 16
clone_size: NA
d_call: TRBD2
j_call: TRBJ2-3
v_call: TRBV11-2
cdr3_aa: CASSPLKAGGTDTQYF
cdr3_nt: TGCGCCAGCAGCCCTTTAAAAGCGGGAGGTACAGATACGCAGTATTTT

cdr3_length: 15
clone_size: few
d_call: NA
j_call: TRBJ2-7
v_call: TRBV7-3
cdr3_aa: CASSFDGTGLYEQYF
cdr3_nt: TGTGCCAGCAGCTTCGACGGTACGGGATTATACGAGCAGTACTTC

cdr3_length: 15
clone_size: many
d_call: TRBD1
j_call: TRBJ2-7
v_call: TRBV11-2
cdr3_aa: CASSFPGTGGYEQYF
cdr3_nt: TGTGCCAGCAGCTTCCCCGGGACAGGGGGATACGAGCAGTACTTC

cdr3_length: 15
clone_size: many
d_call: NA
j_call: TRBJ2-1
v_call: TRBV18
cdr3_aa: CASSPNRSPRNEQFF
cdr3_nt: TGTGCCAGCTCACCCAACAGGAGTCCTAGGAATGAGCAGTTCTTC

cdr3_length: 13
clone_size: NA
d_call: NA
j_call: TRBJ1-2
v_call: TRBV7-9
cdr3_aa: CASSSPAPGRSTF
cdr3_nt: TGTGCCAGCAGTTCGCCGGCCCCGGGACGCTCCACCTTC

cdr3_length: 15
clone_size: many
d_call: NA
j_call: TRBJ2-5
v_call: TRBV2
cdr3_aa: CASSPGLYREETQYF
cdr3_nt: TGTGCCAGCAGCCCCGGCCTTTATCGGGAAGAGACCCAGTACTTC

cdr3_length: 13
clone_size: many
d_call: NA
j_call: TRBJ1-5
v_call: TRBV11-2
cdr3_aa: CASSSRASQPQHF
cdr3_nt: TGTGCCAGCAGCTCCAGGGCAAGTCAGCCCCAGCATTTT

cdr3_length: 14
clone_size: many
d_call: NA
j_call: TRBJ2-7
v_call: TRBV28
cdr3_aa: CASTSVKIPYEQYF
cdr3_nt: TGTGCCAGCACTTCGGTAAAAATCCCCTACGAGCAGTACTTC

cdr3_length: 17
clone_size: NA
d_call: NA
j_call: TRBJ1-1
v_call: TRBV7-8
cdr3_aa: CASSLGQGGRLNTEAFF
cdr3_nt: TGTGCCAGCAGCTTAGGGCAGGGAGGGCGCCTGAACACTGAAGCTTTCTTT

cdr3_length: 14
clone_size: many
d_call: NA
j_call: TRBJ1-5
v_call: TRBV27
cdr3_aa: CASSSPLANQPQHF
cdr3_nt: TGTGCCAGCAGTTCTCCCCTCGCCAATCAGCCCCAGCATTTT

cdr3_length: 16
clone_size: many
d_call: TRBD2
j_call: TRBJ2-3
v_call: TRBV6-1
cdr3_aa: CASRETGTRGTDTQYF
cdr3_nt: TGTGCCAGCAGAGAAACCGGGACTAGGGGCACAGATACGCAGTATTTT

cdr3_length: 12
clone_size: many
d_call: NA
j_call: TRBJ1-3
v_call: TRBV7-9
cdr3_aa: CASSLARTEGDF
cdr3_nt: TGTGCCAGCAGCTTAGCCAGGACCGAAGGAGATTTT

cdr3_length: 14
clone_size: many
d_call: TRBD1
j_call: TRBJ2-3
v_call: TRBV2
cdr3_aa: CASSGQGGTDTQYF
cdr3_nt: TGTGCCAGCAGTGGACAGGGTGGCACAGATACGCAGTATTTT

cdr3_length: 15
clone_size: many
d_call: NA
j_call: TRBJ2-1
v_call: TRBV11-2
cdr3_aa: CASSLGLVSNNEQFF
cdr3_nt: TGTGCCAGCAGCTTAGGTCTGGTCTCAAACAATGAGCAGTTCTTC

cdr3_length: 14
clone_size: many
d_call: TRBD1
j_call: TRBJ1-2
v_call: TRBV27
cdr3_aa: CASSLDRDAYGYTF
cdr3_nt: TGTGCCAGCTCTCTGGACAGGGATGCATATGGCTACACCTTC

cdr3_length: 16
clone_size: many
d_call: NA
j_call: TRBJ2-2
v_call: TRBV27
cdr3_aa: CASSRRTPRAPGELFF
cdr3_nt: TGTGCCAGCAGCAGAAGAACTCCCCGTGCCCCGGGGGAGCTGTTTTTT

cdr3_length: 18
clone_size: NA
d_call: TRBD2
j_call: TRBJ2-3
v_call: TRBV28
cdr3_aa: CASRIPLGTSGRAGTQYF
cdr3_nt: TGTGCCAGCAGGATACCCTTAGGGACTAGCGGGAGGGCAGGGACGCAGTATTTT

cdr3_length: 15
clone_size: few
d_call: NA
j_call: TRBJ1-5
v_call: TRBV6-1
cdr3_aa: CASSRHRNSNQPQHF
cdr3_nt: TGTGCCAGCAGCAGACACAGGAATAGCAATCAGCCCCAGCATTTT

cdr3_length: 13
clone_size: NA
d_call: TRBD1
j_call: TRBJ1-2
v_call: TRBV6-1
cdr3_aa: CASSMDRVDGYTF
cdr3_nt: TGTGCCAGCAGCATGGACAGGGTCGATGGCTACACCTTC

cdr3_length: 17
clone_size: NA
d_call: TRBD2
j_call: TRBJ2-1
v_call: TRBV15
cdr3_aa: CATSRDGGLAGVVEQFF
cdr3_nt: TGTGCCACCAGCAGAGATGGGGGACTAGCGGGAGTAGTTGAGCAGTTCTTC

cdr3_length: 11
clone_size: many
d_call: NA
j_call: TRBJ2-2
v_call: TRBV12-3/TRBV12-4
cdr3_aa: CASSLPGELFF
cdr3_nt: TGTGCCAGCAGTTTACCCGGGGAGCTGTTTTTT

cdr3_length: 12
clone_size: many
d_call: NA
j_call: TRBJ2-1
v_call: TRBV28
cdr3_aa: CATGTGVNEQFF
cdr3_nt: TGTGCCACCGGCACGGGGGTAAATGAGCAGTTCTTC

cdr3_length: 12
clone_size: NA
d_call: NA
j_call: TRBJ2-4
v_call: TRBV13
cdr3_aa: CASSFTKNIQYF
cdr3_nt: TGTGCCAGCAGCTTCACCAAAAACATTCAGTACTTC

cdr3_length: 16
clone_size: NA
d_call: TRBD1
j_call: TRBJ2-3
v_call: TRBV2
cdr3_aa: CASSTDRGRKTDTQYF
cdr3_nt: TGTGCCAGCAGTACCGACAGGGGGCGAAAGACAGATACGCAGTATTTT

cdr3_length: 17
clone_size: few
d_call: TRBD2
j_call: TRBJ2-1
v_call: TRBV20-1
cdr3_aa: CSAVSTSGSRYYNEQFF
cdr3_nt: TGCAGTGCCGTCTCTACGAGCGGGAGCAGGTACTACAATGAGCAGTTCTTC